The entry below gives a single TCR beta chain sequence along with its context. Antigen unknown. The CDR3 is 17 residues long. V was cut by 3 bases and J by 1 base, with 15 bases left in between. Per germline, CDR1 LNHNV and CDR2 YYDKDF (reference sequence). These data originate in a study of shared clonotypes between healthy human individuals. General observations from the study: As a rule, naive subsets had a larger estimated richness than memory subsets.

Selected positively for CCR7 and CD45RO-negative, naive CD8 cells excluded terminally differentiated effector memory CD45RA+ cells. Execution of the assay was at deep level. Using immunoSEQ multiplex PCR, the repertoire was profiled, and TCRdb retains in-frame clones only, with some absent. The table shows around 2,000,000 clones, with 85% to 95% occurring only once. Sequencing input: naive CD8+ T cells sorted from blood. The sequence came from a man between 18 and 29 years old in good health. V and J are TRBV15 and TRBJ2-2; D perhaps matches TRBD1 (5 bases). The CDR3: CATSSSDRVLNTGELFF. CDR3 coding DNA: TGTGCCACCAGCAGCAGTGACAGAGTTCTGAACACCGGGGAGCTGTTTTTT.